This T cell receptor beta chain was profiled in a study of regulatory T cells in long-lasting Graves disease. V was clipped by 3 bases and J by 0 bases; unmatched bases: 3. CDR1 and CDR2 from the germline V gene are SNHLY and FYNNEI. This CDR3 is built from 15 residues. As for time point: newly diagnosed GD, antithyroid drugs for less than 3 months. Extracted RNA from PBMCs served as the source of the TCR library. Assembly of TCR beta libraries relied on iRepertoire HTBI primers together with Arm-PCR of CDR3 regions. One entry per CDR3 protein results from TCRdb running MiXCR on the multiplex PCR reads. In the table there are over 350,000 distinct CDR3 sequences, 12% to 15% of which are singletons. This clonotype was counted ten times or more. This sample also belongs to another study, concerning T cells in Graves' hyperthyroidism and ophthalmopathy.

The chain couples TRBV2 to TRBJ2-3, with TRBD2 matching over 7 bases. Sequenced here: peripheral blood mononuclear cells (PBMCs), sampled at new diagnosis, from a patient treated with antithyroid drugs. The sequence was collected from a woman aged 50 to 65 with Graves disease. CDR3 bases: TGTGCCAGCAGTGAGGTAGCGGGTAGCACAGATACGCAGTATTTT. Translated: CASSEVAGSTDTQYF.